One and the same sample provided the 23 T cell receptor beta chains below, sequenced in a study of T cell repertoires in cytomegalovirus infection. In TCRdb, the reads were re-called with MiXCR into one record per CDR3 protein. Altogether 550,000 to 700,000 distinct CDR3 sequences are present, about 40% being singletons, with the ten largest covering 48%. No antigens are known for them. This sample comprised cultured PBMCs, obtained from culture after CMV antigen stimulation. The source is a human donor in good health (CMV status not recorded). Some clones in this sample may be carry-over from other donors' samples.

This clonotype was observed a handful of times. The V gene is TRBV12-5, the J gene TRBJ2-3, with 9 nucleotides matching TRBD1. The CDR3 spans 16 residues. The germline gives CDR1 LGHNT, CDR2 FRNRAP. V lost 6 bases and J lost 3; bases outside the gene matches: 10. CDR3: CASGPPGTGRTDTQYF. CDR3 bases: TGTGCTAGTGGACCTCCCGGGACAGGGAGGACAGATACGCAGTATTTT. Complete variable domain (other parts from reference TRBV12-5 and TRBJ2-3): DARVTQTPRHKVTEMGQEVTMRCQPILGHNTVFWYRQTMMQGLELLAYFRNRAPLDDSGMPKDRFSAEMPDATLATLKIQPSEPRDSAVYFCASGPPGTGRTDTQYFGPGTRLTVL.

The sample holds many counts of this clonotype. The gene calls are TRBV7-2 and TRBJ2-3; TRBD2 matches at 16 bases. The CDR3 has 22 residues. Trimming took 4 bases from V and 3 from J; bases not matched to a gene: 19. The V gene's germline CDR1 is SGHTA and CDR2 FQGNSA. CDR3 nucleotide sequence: TGTGCCAGCAGCTCTATTACACCGGGACTAGCGGGGGGGGGGTGGTCTACAGATACGCAGTATTTT. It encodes CASSSITPGLAGGGWSTDTQYF.

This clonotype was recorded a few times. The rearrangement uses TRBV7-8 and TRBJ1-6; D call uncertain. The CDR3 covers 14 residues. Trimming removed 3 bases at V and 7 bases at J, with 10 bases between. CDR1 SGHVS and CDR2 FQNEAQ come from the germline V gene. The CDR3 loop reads CASSFSLGNSPLHF. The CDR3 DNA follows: TGTGCCAGCAGCTTCTCCCTCGGAAATTCACCCCTCCACTTT.

The CDR3 DNA is TGTGCCAGCAGTTACAATTACAGGGCGGATAATGAAAAACTGTTTTTT. This sequence encodes CASSYNYRADNEKLFF. The chain couples TRBV28 to TRBJ1-4, with D possibly TRBD1 on 6 matching bases. Deletions cut 4 bases from V and 4 bases from J, with 16 bases between. Per germline, CDR1 MDHEN and CDR2 SYDVKM. The CDR3 runs to 16 residues.

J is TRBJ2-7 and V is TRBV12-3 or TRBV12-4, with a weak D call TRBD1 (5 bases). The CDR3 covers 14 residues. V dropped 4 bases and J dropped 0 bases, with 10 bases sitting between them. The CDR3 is CASSSLRDSYEQYF. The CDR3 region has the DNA TGTGCCAGCAGTTCCCTCAGGGACTCCTACGAGCAGTACTTC.

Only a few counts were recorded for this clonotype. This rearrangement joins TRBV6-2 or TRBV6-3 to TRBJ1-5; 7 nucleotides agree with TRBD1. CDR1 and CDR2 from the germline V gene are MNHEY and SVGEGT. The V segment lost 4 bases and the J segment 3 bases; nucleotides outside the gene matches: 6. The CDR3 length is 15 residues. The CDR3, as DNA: TGTGCCAGCAGTTGGGGGGACAGCATCAATCAGCCCCAGCATTTT. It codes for CASSWGDSINQPQHF.

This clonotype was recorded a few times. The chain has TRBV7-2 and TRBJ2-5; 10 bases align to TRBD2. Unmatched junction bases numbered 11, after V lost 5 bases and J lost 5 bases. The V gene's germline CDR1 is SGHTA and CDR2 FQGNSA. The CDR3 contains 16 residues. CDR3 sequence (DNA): TGTGCCAGCAGCCCCCGGGTAGCGGGAGGTATGGAGACCCAGTACTTC. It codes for CASSPRVAGGMETQYF.

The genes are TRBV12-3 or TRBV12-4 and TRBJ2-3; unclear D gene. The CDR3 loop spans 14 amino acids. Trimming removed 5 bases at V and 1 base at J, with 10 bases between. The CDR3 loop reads CASSPSDGTDTQYF. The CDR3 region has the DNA TGTGCCAGCAGTCCCTCGGACGGCACAGATACGCAGTATTTT.

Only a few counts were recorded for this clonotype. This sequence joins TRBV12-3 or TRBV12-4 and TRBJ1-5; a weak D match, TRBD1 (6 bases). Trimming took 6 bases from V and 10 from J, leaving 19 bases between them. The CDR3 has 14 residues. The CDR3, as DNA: TGTGCCAGCAGCTCCGGACAGCAAAGCTCTCCCCAGCATTTT. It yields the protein CASSSGQQSSPQHF.

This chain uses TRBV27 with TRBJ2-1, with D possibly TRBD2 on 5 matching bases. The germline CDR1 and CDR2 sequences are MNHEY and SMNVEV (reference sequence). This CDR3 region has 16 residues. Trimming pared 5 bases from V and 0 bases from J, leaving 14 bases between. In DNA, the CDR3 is TGTGCCAGCAGTAGGATAGCGTACAGCTCCTACAATGAGCAGTTCTTC. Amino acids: CASSRIAYSSYNEQFF.

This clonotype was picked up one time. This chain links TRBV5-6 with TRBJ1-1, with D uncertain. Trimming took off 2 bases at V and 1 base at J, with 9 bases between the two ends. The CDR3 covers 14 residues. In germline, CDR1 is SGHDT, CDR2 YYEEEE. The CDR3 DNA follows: TGTGCCAGCAGCTTCCTCGACGGGAACACTGAAGCTTTCTTT. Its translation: CASSFLDGNTEAFF.

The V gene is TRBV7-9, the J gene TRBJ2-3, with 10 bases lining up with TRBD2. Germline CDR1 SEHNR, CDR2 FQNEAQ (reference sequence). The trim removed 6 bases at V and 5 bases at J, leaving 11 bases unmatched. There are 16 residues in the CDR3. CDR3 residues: CASSSWTSGTGDTQYF. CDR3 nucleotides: TGTGCCAGCAGTTCTTGGACTAGCGGAACGGGAGATACGCAGTATTTT.

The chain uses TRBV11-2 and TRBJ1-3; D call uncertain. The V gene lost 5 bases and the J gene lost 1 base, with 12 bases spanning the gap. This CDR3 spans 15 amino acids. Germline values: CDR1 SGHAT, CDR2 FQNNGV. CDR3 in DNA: TGTGCCAGCAGCAAAAGCGGGGTTTCTGGAAACACCATATATTTT. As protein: CASSKSGVSGNTIYF.

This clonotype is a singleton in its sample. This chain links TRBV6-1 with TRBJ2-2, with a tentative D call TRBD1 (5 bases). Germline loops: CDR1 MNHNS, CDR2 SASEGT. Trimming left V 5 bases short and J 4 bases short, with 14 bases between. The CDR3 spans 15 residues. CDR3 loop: CASSLNRLSTGELFF. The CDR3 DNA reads TGTGCCAGCAGTCTAAACAGGTTAAGCACCGGGGAGCTGTTTTTT.

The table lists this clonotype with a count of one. For the CDR3, the DNA is TGTGCCAGCAGTGATTACAGAGACGAGCAGTACTTC. This gives the protein CASSDYRDEQYF. This chain connects TRBV6-2 or TRBV6-3 to TRBJ2-7; D not certain. The V and J ends lost 5 bases and 5 bases respectively, with 10 bases between them. The germline V gene encodes CDR1 MNHEY and CDR2 SVGEGT. The CDR3 is 12 residues long.

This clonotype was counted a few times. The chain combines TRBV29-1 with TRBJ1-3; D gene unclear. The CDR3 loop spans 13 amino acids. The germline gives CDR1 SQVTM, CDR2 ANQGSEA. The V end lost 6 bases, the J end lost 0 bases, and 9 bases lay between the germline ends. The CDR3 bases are TGCAGCGTCTCGGTGAGCTCTGGAAACACCATATATTTT. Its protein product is CSVSVSSGNTIYF.

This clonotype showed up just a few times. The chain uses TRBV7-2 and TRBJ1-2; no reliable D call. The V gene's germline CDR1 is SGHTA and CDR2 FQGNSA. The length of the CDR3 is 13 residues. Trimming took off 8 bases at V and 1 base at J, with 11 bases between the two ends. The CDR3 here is CASEVGGNYGYTF. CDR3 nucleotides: TGTGCCAGCGAGGTAGGAGGTAACTATGGCTACACCTTC. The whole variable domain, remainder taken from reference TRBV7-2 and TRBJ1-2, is GAGVSQSPSNKVTEKGKDVELRCDPISGHTALYWYRQSLGQGLEFLIYFQGNSAPDKSGLPSDRFSAERTGGSVSTLTIQRTQQEDSAVYLCASEVGGNYGYTFGSGTRLTVV.

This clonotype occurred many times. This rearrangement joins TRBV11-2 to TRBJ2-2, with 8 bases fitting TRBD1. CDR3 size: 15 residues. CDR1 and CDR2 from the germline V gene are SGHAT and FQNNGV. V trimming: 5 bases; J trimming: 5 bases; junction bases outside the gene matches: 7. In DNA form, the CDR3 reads TGTGCCAGCAGCCCTGGACAGGGTTGGACCGGGGAGCTGTTTTTT. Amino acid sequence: CASSPGQGWTGELFF.

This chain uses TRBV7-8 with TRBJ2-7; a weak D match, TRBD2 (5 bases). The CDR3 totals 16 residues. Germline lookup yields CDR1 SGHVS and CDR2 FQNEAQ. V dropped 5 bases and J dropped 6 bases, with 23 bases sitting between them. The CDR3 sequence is CASSNPTRAVAGEQYF. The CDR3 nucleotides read TGTGCCAGCAGCAACCCTACGAGAGCCGTCGCGGGCGAGCAGTACTTC.

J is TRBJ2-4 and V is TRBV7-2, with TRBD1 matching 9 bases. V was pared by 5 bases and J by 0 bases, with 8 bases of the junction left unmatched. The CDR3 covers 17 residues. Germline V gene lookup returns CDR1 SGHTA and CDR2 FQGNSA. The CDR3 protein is CASSETQGARAKNIQYF. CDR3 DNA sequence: TGTGCCAGCAGCGAGACACAGGGGGCTAGAGCCAAAAACATTCAGTACTTC. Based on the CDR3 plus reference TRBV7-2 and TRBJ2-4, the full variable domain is GAGVSQSPSNKVTEKGKDVELRCDPISGHTALYWYRQSLGQGLEFLIYFQGNSAPDKSGLPSDRFSAERTGGSVSTLTIQRTQQEDSAVYLCASSETQGARAKNIQYFGAGTRLSVL.

The CDR3 spells CASSSRGLGKNIQYF. CDR3 sequence (DNA): TGTGCCAGCAGTTCCAGGGGGCTCGGCAAAAACATTCAGTACTTC. The chain has TRBV6-6 and TRBJ2-4, with 8 bases fitting TRBD1. Germline V gene sequence: CDR1 MNHNY, CDR2 SVGAGI (reference sequence). The junction had 5 bases not matched to a gene; V was cut back by 4 bases and J by 3 bases. The CDR3 is made up of 15 amino acids.

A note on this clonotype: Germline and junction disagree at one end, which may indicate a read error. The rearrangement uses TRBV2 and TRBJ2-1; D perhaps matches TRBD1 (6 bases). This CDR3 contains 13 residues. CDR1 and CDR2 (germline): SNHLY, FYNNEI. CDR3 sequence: CTSSYSRDTGQFF. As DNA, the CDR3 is TGTACCAGCAGTTATTCCCGGGACACGGGGCAGTTCTTC.

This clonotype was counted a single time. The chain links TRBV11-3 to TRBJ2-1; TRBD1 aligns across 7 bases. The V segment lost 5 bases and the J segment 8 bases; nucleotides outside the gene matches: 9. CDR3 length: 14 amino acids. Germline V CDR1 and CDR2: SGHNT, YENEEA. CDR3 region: CASSPADREHEQFF. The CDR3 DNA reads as TGTGCCAGCAGCCCCGCAGACAGGGAGCATGAGCAGTTCTTC.